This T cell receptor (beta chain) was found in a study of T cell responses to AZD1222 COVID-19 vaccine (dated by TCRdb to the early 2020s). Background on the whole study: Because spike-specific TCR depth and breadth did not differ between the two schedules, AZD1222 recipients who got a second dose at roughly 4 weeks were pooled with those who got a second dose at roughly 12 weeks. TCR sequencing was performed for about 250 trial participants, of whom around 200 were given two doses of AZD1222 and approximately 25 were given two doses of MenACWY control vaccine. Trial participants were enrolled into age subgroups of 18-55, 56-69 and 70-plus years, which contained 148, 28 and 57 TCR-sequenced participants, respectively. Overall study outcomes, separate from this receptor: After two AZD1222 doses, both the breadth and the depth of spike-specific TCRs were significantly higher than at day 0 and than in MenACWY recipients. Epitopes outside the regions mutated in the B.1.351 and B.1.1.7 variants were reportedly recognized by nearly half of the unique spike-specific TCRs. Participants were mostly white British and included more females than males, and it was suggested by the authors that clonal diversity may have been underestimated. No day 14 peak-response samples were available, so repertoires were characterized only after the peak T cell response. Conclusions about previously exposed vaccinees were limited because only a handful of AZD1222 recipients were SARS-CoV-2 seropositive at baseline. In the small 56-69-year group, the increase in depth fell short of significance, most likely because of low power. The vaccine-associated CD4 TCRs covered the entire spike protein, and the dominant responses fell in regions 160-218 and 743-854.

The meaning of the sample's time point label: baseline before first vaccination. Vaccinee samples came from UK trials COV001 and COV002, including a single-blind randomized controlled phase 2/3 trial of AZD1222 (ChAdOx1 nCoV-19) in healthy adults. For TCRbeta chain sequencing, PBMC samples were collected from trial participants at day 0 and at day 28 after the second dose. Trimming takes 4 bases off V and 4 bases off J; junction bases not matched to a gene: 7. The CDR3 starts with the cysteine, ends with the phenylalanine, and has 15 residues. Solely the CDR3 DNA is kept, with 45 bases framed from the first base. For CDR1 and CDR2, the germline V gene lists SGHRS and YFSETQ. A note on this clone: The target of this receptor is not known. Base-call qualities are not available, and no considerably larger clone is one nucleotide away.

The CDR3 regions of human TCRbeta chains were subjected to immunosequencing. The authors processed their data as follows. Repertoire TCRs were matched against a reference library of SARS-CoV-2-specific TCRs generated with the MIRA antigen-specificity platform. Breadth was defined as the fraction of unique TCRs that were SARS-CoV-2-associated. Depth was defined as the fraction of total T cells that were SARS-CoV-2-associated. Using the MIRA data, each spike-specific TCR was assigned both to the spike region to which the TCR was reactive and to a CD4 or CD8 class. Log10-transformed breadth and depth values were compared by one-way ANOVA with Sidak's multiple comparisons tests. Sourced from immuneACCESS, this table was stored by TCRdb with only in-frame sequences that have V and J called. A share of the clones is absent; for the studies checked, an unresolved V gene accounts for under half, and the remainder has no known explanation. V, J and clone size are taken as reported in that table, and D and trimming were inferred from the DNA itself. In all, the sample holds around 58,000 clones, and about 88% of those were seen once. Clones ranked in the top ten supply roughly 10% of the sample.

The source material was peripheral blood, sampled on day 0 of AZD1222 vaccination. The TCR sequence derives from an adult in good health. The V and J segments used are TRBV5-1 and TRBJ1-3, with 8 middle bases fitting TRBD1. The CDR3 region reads CASSEGQARGNTIYF. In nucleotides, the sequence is TGCGCCAGCAGCGAGGGACAGGCGAGGGGAAACACCATATATTTT.